Shown below are 15 T cell receptor beta chains from a single sample sequenced in a study of T and B cells in COVID-19 patients. Multiplex PCR with BIOMED2 TRB-A/B primer pools amplified TRB rearrangements. MiXCR, applied by TCRdb to the multiplex PCR reads, yields one record per CDR3 protein. The sample carries more than 4,500 distinct CDR3 sequences, 25% to 30% recorded once. TRB was amplified from roughly 250-500 ng of blood genomic DNA. The sample comprised blood. All receptors come from a human donor with active COVID-19.

Turning to this clonotype: Germline and junction disagree at one end, which may indicate a read error. The chain combines TRBV5-6 with TRBJ1-5; weak D call: TRBD1 (5 bases). The CDR3 is made up of 14 amino acids. From germline, CDR1 is SGHDT and CDR2 YYEEEE. The CDR3 DNA reads as TGCGCCAGCAGCTTCACGGTCGGGCAGGGGCCCCAGCATTTT. Translation: CASSFTVGQGPQHF.

This clonotype was observed a few times. The chain recombines TRBV27 with TRBJ1-1; tentative D call: TRBD1 (6 bases). CDR3 length: 15 residues. Trimming cost V 7 bases and J 3 bases, with 18 bases left between them. In germline, CDR1 is MNHEY, CDR2 SMNVEV (reference sequence). Written as DNA, the CDR3 is TGTGCCAGCACCCTTGGTCAGGGGAGGGACACTGAAGCTTTCTTT. Translating it yields CASTLGQGRDTEAFF.

The V call is TRBV20-1, the J call TRBJ1-4; no reliable D call. V shed 0 bases and J shed 4 bases, with 12 bases lying between them. CDR1 and CDR2 from the germline V gene are DFQATT and SNEGSKA (reference sequence). The CDR3 is made up of 15 amino acids. CDR3 residues: CSARDPGSGNEKLFF. The CDR3 DNA is TGCAGTGCTAGAGACCCAGGTTCCGGTAATGAAAAACTGTTTTTT.

In its sample, this clonotype ranks as medium-sized. The V gene is TRBV12-3 or TRBV12-4, the J gene TRBJ2-7; no definite D call. The CDR3 loop spans 14 amino acids. Trimming stripped 8 bases from V and 0 bases from J, with 14 bases between. CDR3 nucleotides: TGTGCCAGCGGCCCGGACGGGCCCTCCTACGAGCAGTACTTC. Translated, it gives CASGPDGPSYEQYF.

The chain recombines TRBV7-2 with TRBJ2-1; 7 bases fit TRBD2. The ends lost 4 bases at V and 6 bases at J; junction bases unmatched: 9. Per the germline V gene, CDR1 is SGHTA and CDR2 is FQGNSA. The CDR3 contains 15 residues. CDR3 loop: CASSSSPGTTNEQFF. The CDR3 nucleotides read TGTGCCAGCAGCTCCTCACCGGGGACTACCAATGAGCAGTTCTTC.

V and J are TRBV7-2 and TRBJ2-5, with D uncertain. This CDR3 has 12 amino acids. Trimming took 5 bases from V and 0 from J, leaving 4 bases between them. Per the germline V gene, CDR1 is SGHTA and CDR2 is FQGNSA. The chain's CDR3 is CASSKNQETQYF. CDR3 nucleotide sequence: TGTGCCAGCAGCAAAAACCAAGAGACCCAGTACTTC. Full variable domain (remainder filled in from reference TRBV7-2 and TRBJ2-5): GAGVSQSPSNKVTEKGKDVELRCDPISGHTALYWYRQSLGQGLEFLIYFQGNSAPDKSGLPSDRFSAERTGGSVSTLTIQRTQQEDSAVYLCASSKNQETQYFGPGTRLLVL.

This clonotype was seen a few times. The rearrangement links TRBV12-3 or TRBV12-4 to TRBJ1-3, with TRBD1 matching over 9 bases. After removal of 5 bases from V and 3 bases from J, the junction contained 14 bases not matched to a gene. The CDR3 runs 18 residues. The CDR3 DNA follows: TGTGCCAGCAGTCCCGGGACAGGGAACGGAAACTTTGGAAACACCATATATTTT. It is translated as CASSPGTGNGNFGNTIYF.

This clonotype was seen a handful of times. V is TRBV18 and J is TRBJ1-5; no reliable D call. V was trimmed by 0 bases and J by 4 bases, leaving 10 bases between them. Germline CDR1 is KGHSH and CDR2 is LQKENI. The CDR3 spans 15 residues. CDR3 loop: CASSPPGRLNQPQHF. The CDR3 DNA is TGTGCCAGCTCACCACCGGGCAGGCTAAATCAGCCCCAGCATTTT.

The chain uses TRBV28 and TRBJ2-3; 9 bases align to TRBD2. The CDR3 has 15 residues. The germline gives CDR1 MDHEN, CDR2 SYDVKM. Trimming took 7 bases from V and 5 from J; bases not matched to a gene: 10. DNA of the CDR3: TGTGCCAGCACGATGGCGGGGGGGCAGGGAGATACGCAGTATTTT. Translated, it gives CASTMAGGQGDTQYF.

The rearrangement joins TRBV30 to TRBJ1-3, with D possibly matching TRBD1 (6 bases). The CDR3 loop spans 15 amino acids. V dropped 8 bases and J dropped 3 bases, with 20 bases sitting between them. CDR1 and CDR2 from the germline V gene are GTSNPN and SVGIG (reference sequence). As DNA, the CDR3 is TGTGCCCGCCGGGGGGCAGGGGCTATTGGAAACACCATATATTTT. Residues: CARRGAGAIGNTIYF.

A few counts support this clonotype. CDR3 amino acids: CASRTTGAGTQYF. DNA for the CDR3: TGTGCCAGCAGAACTACAGGGGCTGGGACCCAGTACTTC. This sequence joins TRBV6-2 or TRBV6-3 and TRBJ2-5; 7 nucleotides match TRBD1. The CDR3 runs 13 residues. The V gene end was trimmed by 6 bases and the J gene end by 7 bases; junction bases not matched to a gene: 8. Looked up from germline, CDR1 is MNHEY and CDR2 is SVGEGT.

Worth noting for this clonotype: This sequence may be a read error, since a much larger clone differs from it by one base. The V call is TRBV24-1, the J call TRBJ2-2, with a weak D call TRBD2 (6 bases). CDR3 size: 15 residues. CDR1 and CDR2 from the germline V gene are KGHDR and SFDVKD. CDR3 nucleotide sequence: TGTGCCACCAGTGCCCCCCGGGGGAACACCGCGGAGCTGTTTTTT. This translates into CATSAPRGNTAELFF.

This clonotype was detected a few times. This rearrangement joins TRBV5-1 to TRBJ1-6; no clear D gene. V was pared by 1 base and J by 8 bases, with 16 bases between. This CDR3 is built from 16 residues. The germline gives CDR1 SGHRS, CDR2 YFSETQ. The CDR3 DNA is TGCGCCAGCAGCTTGTACCCAGGCCTCCAAGATTCACCCCTCCACTTT. It encodes CASSLYPGLQDSPLHF.

This clonotype is deemed medium-sized. This sequence joins TRBV15 and TRBJ1-2; the match to TRBD1 covers 9 bases. Per germline, CDR1 LNHNV and CDR2 YYDKDF (reference sequence). The CDR3 sequence is 15 residues long. The J segment lost 2 bases and the V segment lost 5 bases, leaving 6 bases of the junction unmatched. CDR3 region: CATSVTGGGNYGYTF. CDR3 bases: TGTGCCACCAGCGTCACAGGGGGCGGGAACTATGGCTACACCTTC. Using reference TRBV15 and TRBJ1-2 for the parts outside the CDR3, the full variable domain is DAMVIQNPRYQVTQFGKPVTLSCSQTLNHNVMYWYQQKSSQAPKLLFHYYDKDFNNEADTPDNFQSRRPNTSFCFLDIRSPGLGDTAMYLCATSVTGGGNYGYTFGSGTRLTVV.

Sample share makes this clonotype medium-sized. J is TRBJ1-1 and V is TRBV19; possible D gene TRBD1, 6 bases. The CDR3 runs 15 residues. Per the germline V gene, CDR1 is LNHDA and CDR2 is SQIVND (reference sequence). V lost 5 bases to trimming and J lost 5 bases, with 18 bases between them. Here the CDR3 DNA reads TGTGCCAGTAGTGTCTACAGGAGGGGGGGGACTGAAGCTTTCTTT. This gives the protein CASSVYRRGGTEAFF.